Described below is a single T cell receptor beta chain sequence and its context. Its cognate antigen is unknown. Germline V gene data show CDR1 as SGHRS and CDR2 as YFSETQ. The CDR3 has 14 amino acids. The libraries of TRB cDNA were prepared using 5' RACE with UMI labels. TCRdb reanalyzed the 5' RACE reads and collapses them to one entry per CDR3 protein, without DNA. This table holds 85,000 to 130,000 distinct CDR3 sequences. The sample comes from a study of CXCR3-negative and CXCR3-positive naive CD8 T cells. Overall study findings and caveats: Freshly isolated PBMCs were used in most assays, given partial CXCR3 loss after freezing. The study found more hydrophobic TRB CDR3s in CXCR3-positive naive cells than in CXCR3-negative naive cells.

This clonotype originated in a human donor in good health. Some clones in this sample may be carry-over from other donors' samples. The V and J genes are TRBV5-1 and TRBJ2-7; the TRBD1 assignment by TCRdb is unverifiable without DNA. The sequenced material came from naive CXCR3+ CD8+ T cells from blood. Noted subset: CD45RO-CCR7+CD27+CD95- naive CD8+ T cells expressing CXCR3 (TNR3+). The CDR3 loop reads CASSLNGRDYEQYF.